These 16 T cell receptor beta chains came from one sample sequenced in a study of T-cell reconstitution after alpha-beta-depleted transplantation in children. It was with unique molecular identifiers that the TCRbeta library was prepared. TCRdb independently ran MiXCR on the PCR reads; one entry per CDR3 protein. There are fewer than 400,000 distinct CDR3 sequences in the sample; roughly 25% occur only once, and approximately 11% lies in the top ten. Sample: PBMCs, mostly from graft donor cells, taken 180 days after TCRalphabeta/CD19-depleted stem cell transplant. These receptors originate from a male patient aged 10-17 years who had a stem cell transplant for acute lymphoblastic leukemia, so the T cells may come from the graft donor.

V and J are TRBV5-1 and TRBJ2-3, with TRBD2 matching 9 bases. J was trimmed by 0 bases and V by 3 bases; bases with no gene match: 11. In germline, CDR1 is SGHRS, CDR2 YFSETQ. CDR3 length: 18 residues. The CDR3 sequence is CASSSRLAALVSTDTQYF. In DNA, the CDR3 is TGCGCCAGCAGCTCCCGACTAGCGGCCTTAGTTAGCACAGATACGCAGTATTTT.

V is TRBV7-8 and J is TRBJ2-5; D unresolved. Germline V gives CDR1 SGHVS, CDR2 FQNEAQ. Trimming removed 1 base at V and 2 bases at J, with 14 bases between. This CDR3 is built from 16 residues. This CDR3 reads CASSLDVSADQETQYF. In DNA form, the CDR3 reads TGTGCCAGCAGCTTAGACGTCTCGGCTGATCAAGAGACCCAGTACTTC.

This clonotype was found a few times. The chain recombines TRBV5-1 with TRBJ2-1, with D uncertain. The CDR3 has 12 amino acids. Trimming took off 1 base at V and 13 bases at J, with 12 bases between the two ends. Germline V CDR1 and CDR2: SGHRS, YFSETQ. CDR3 sequence reads: CASSLSLSTQFF. The DNA of the CDR3 is TGCGCCAGCAGCTTGTCCCTGAGTACACAGTTCTTC.

This chain links TRBV6-2 or TRBV6-3 with TRBJ2-1, with 13 bases identical to TRBD2. This CDR3 contains 18 residues. The trim removed 6 bases at V and 0 bases at J, leaving 8 bases unmatched. The germline gives CDR1 MNHEY, CDR2 SVGEGT. This CDR3 reads CASSRGTSGTSSYNEQFF. DNA for the CDR3: TGTGCCAGCAGCCGCGGGACTAGCGGGACAAGCTCCTACAATGAGCAGTTCTTC.

The rearrangement joins TRBV12-3 or TRBV12-4 to TRBJ1-5, with a tentative D call TRBD1 (5 bases). The CDR3 extends over 14 amino acids. The V end was cut by 3 bases, the J end by 11 bases, with 17 bases between. CDR3 sequence: CASSLIRSGDAQHF. CDR3 bases: TGTGCCAGCAGTTTGATTCGTTCGGGGGACGCCCAGCATTTT.

The chain links TRBV5-1 to TRBJ2-1; 8 bases line up with TRBD2. Trimming cost V 0 bases and J 4 bases; bases outside gene matches: 12. Germline loops: CDR1 SGHRS, CDR2 YFSETQ. CDR3 length: 18 amino acids. This chain's CDR3 is CASSLGRGGTLGYNEQFF. The CDR3 coding sequence is TGCGCCAGCAGCTTGGGCCGGGGGGGGACACTCGGGTACAATGAGCAGTTCTTC.

This clonotype was detected a few times. The rearrangement uses TRBV4-1 and TRBJ1-5, with a weak D call TRBD1 (5 bases). Trimming pared 1 base from V and 5 bases from J, leaving 12 bases between. The CDR3 spans 15 residues. Germline CDR1 reads MGHRA; CDR2 reads YSYEKL. The CDR3 loop reads CASSQVYGAHQPQHF. CDR3 bases: TGCGCCAGCAGCCAAGTATACGGGGCCCATCAGCCCCAGCATTTT.

The CDR3 DNA reads TGTGCCAGCAGCCAAGGACTAGCTTTCGGCCCCTACGAGCAGTACTTC. Translated: CASSQGLAFGPYEQYF. The gene calls are TRBV3-1 and TRBJ2-7; 7 bases are a match to TRBD2. With V trimmed by 1 base and J by 2 bases, 8 bases remained unmatched. Per germline, CDR1 LGHDT and CDR2 YNNKEL (reference sequence). The CDR3 has 16 amino acids.

The CDR3 bases are TGTGCCAGCAGCCCGACGGGTGCGTTTAATGAAAAACTGTTTTTT. As protein: CASSPTGAFNEKLFF. This chain joins TRBV5-5 and TRBJ1-4; D remains unclear. This CDR3 comprises 15 residues. V was shortened by 4 bases and J by 4 bases, with 14 bases between the two germline ends. CDR1 is SGHKS and CDR2 is YYEKEE in the germline V gene (reference sequence).

The chain carries TRBV4-1 and TRBJ2-7; TRBD2 matches at 9 bases. Germline CDR1 and CDR2: MGHRA and YSYEKL. V trimming: 0 bases; J trimming: 7 bases; junction bases outside the gene matches: 19. The CDR3 loop spans 19 amino acids. This CDR3 reads CASSQELALAGTLGGEQYF. In DNA, the CDR3 is TGCGCCAGCAGCCAAGAATTGGCTCTAGCGGGGACCCTAGGAGGGGAGCAGTACTTC.

The gene calls are TRBV7-8 and TRBJ1-3, with D perhaps matching TRBD1 (6 bases). Per germline, CDR1 SGHVS and CDR2 FQNEAQ. V was cut by 5 bases and J by 8 bases, with 13 bases left in between. The CDR3 covers 13 residues. As DNA, the CDR3 is TGTGCCAGCAGCACCCGGACAGTGCACACCATATATTTT. This gives the protein CASSTRTVHTIYF.

The chain recombines TRBV28 with TRBJ1-2; D is unresolved. Trimming removed 8 bases from V and 1 base from J, with 8 bases in between. Germline V gene sequence: CDR1 MDHEN, CDR2 SYDVKM. CDR3 length: 12 residues. CDR3 loop: CASQQYNYGYTF. CDR3 coding DNA: TGTGCCAGCCAACAATATAACTATGGCTACACCTTC.

This clonotype was seen more than once but under ten times. This chain joins TRBV7-3 and TRBJ2-2; D may be TRBD2 (5 bases). This CDR3 has 16 amino acids. Germline V gene sequence: CDR1 SGHTA, CDR2 FQGTGA. Trimming left V 3 bases short and J 3 bases short, with 14 bases between. The DNA for the CDR3 is TGTGCCAGCAGCTTCCAGCGGCCCTCCTACACCGGGGAGCTGTTTTTT. This sequence encodes CASSFQRPSYTGELFF.

V and J are TRBV20-1 and TRBJ2-1; D is uncertain. Trimming stripped 1 base from V and 6 bases from J, with 10 bases between. The CDR3 runs 13 residues. The germline V gene encodes CDR1 DFQATT and CDR2 SNEGSKA (reference sequence). CDR3 bases: TGCAGTGCTAGAGGGACCCACACCAATGAGCAGTTCTTC. Translation: CSARGTHTNEQFF.

The V and J genes are TRBV12-3 or TRBV12-4 and TRBJ1-4, with TRBD1 matching over 9 bases. The CDR3 consists of 13 residues. J lost 8 bases, V lost 6 bases, and 4 bases had no gene match. The CDR3 DNA reads as TGTGCCAGCAGGAACAGGGGGCGGGAAAAACTGTTTTTT. Its translation is CASRNRGREKLFF.

As regards this clonotype: The CDR3 ends on some other residue instead of the conserved phenylalanine or tryptophan, so this is likely a read error. The chain is built from TRBV11-1 and TRBJ2-1; 12 bases match TRBD2. The CDR3 covers 15 residues. V trimming: 6 bases; J trimming: 2 bases; junction bases outside the gene matches: 2. In germline, CDR1 is SGHAT, CDR2 FQDESV (reference sequence). The CDR3 region has the DNA TGTGCCAGCAGACGGACTAGCGGGACCTACAATGAGCAGTTCCTC. It specifies CASRRTSGTYNEQFL.